A single sample is the source of the 22 T cell receptor beta chains below, sequenced in a study of T cell clones after liver transplantation. TCRdb's table, derived via immunoSEQ multiplex PCR, lists solely in-frame clones and lacks some. The sample comprises roughly 100,000 clones, more than 75% of which are singletons, and about 0.89% rests with the top ten. The sample here was CD4+ T cells from blood, taken before liver transplant. The source of these receptors is a human donor who received a liver transplant.

The chain links TRBV10-3 to TRBJ1-1; maybe TRBD1 (5 bases). Per germline, CDR1 ENHRY and CDR2 SYGVKD. The CDR3 totals 12 residues. Trimming stripped 4 bases from V and 7 bases from J, with 10 bases between. CDR3 protein: CAISGRQLEAFF. CDR3 DNA sequence: TGTGCCATCAGTGGAAGACAGCTTGAAGCTTTCTTT.

The V call is TRBV19, the J call TRBJ1-1, with TRBD1 as a possible D gene (5 bases). Germline CDR1 is LNHDA and CDR2 is SQIVND (reference sequence). V lost 3 bases and J lost 11, with 19 bases in between. This CDR3 has 14 residues. The CDR3 loop reads CASSINWADGTAFF. CDR3 nucleotide sequence: TGTGCCAGTAGTATTAATTGGGCCGACGGGACGGCTTTCTTT.

V usage is TRBV29-1 and J usage is TRBJ1-1, with a weak D call TRBD1 (5 bases). The CDR3 runs to 13 residues. From germline, CDR1 is SQVTM and CDR2 ANQGSEA. Written as DNA, the CDR3 is TGCAGTTTTCAGGGCCCCGCAGGCTCTGAAGCTTTCTTT. This sequence encodes CSFQGPAGSEAFF.

The V gene is TRBV6-6, the J gene TRBJ1-1; 9 bases are shared with TRBD1. CDR1 MNHNY and CDR2 SVGAGI come from the germline V gene (reference sequence). The CDR3 spans 15 residues. V gave up 5 bases and J gave up 5 bases; unmatched junction bases: 9. Here the CDR3 DNA reads TGTGCCAGCAGTGGACAGGGGACCACCGGGACTGAAGCTTTCTTT. This translates into CASSGQGTTGTEAFF.

The chain links TRBV7-3 to TRBJ1-1, with D possibly TRBD1 on 6 matching bases. The length of the CDR3 is 12 residues. Germline V gene sequence: CDR1 SGHTA, CDR2 FQGTGA. V lost 5 bases and J lost 8, with 12 bases in between. The CDR3 DNA reads as TGTGCCAGCAGCCAAACCGGGACAGAAGCTTTCTTT. Translated: CASSQTGTEAFF.

The gene calls are TRBV7-3 and TRBJ2-7, with D unresolved. The CDR3 contains 15 residues. Deletions cut 4 bases from V and 3 bases from J, with 16 bases between. In germline, CDR1 is SGHTA, CDR2 FQGTGA. CDR3: CASSCPRILFYEQYF. The CDR3 DNA sequence: TGTGCCAGCAGCTGCCCGCGGATTCTTTTCTACGAGCAGTACTTC.

The V gene is TRBV20-1, the J gene TRBJ2-2; no clear D gene. V lost 1 base and J lost 7, with 4 bases in between. The CDR3 has 11 residues. In germline, CDR1 is DFQATT, CDR2 SNEGSKA (reference sequence). Written as DNA, the CDR3 is TGCAGTGCTAGAGCGGGCGGGGAGCTGTTTTTT. Its protein product is CSARAGGELFF.

This clone was detected only once. The chain carries TRBV29-1 and TRBJ1-4, with 7 positions matching TRBD1. Germline CDR1 and CDR2: SQVTM and ANQGSEA. Unmatched junction bases numbered 8, after V lost 3 bases and J lost 7 bases. This CDR3 is built from 14 residues. CDR3 nucleotides: TGCAGCGTTGATGAGACAGGGAGACGTGAAAAACTGTTTTTT. Amino acids: CSVDETGRREKLFF.

The chain's CDR3 is CASSLSQGSSNYGYTF. As DNA, the CDR3 is TGTGCCAGCTCACTTTCCCAGGGCTCATCAAACTATGGCTACACCTTC. The chain joins TRBV18 to TRBJ1-2; tentative D call: TRBD1 (5 bases). Deletions cut 4 bases from V and 2 bases from J, with 17 bases between. CDR3 length: 16 residues. Germline lookup yields CDR1 KGHSH and CDR2 LQKENI. The variable domain in full, with the rest retrieved from reference TRBV18 and TRBJ1-2, is NAGVMQNPRHLVRRRGQEARLRCSPMKGHSHVYWYRQLPEEGLKFMVYLQKENIIDESGMPKERFSAEFPKEGPSILRIQQVVRGDSAAYFCASSLSQGSSNYGYTFGSGTRLTVV.

The J gene is TRBJ1-1, the V gene TRBV7-9; TRBD1 agrees at 7 bases. Germline V gene sequence: CDR1 SEHNR, CDR2 FQNEAQ (reference sequence). This CDR3 has 15 amino acids. Trimming cost V 1 base and J 6 bases; bases outside gene matches: 8. The CDR3 sequence: CASSLVRGQSAEAFF. The CDR3 DNA sequence: TGTGCCAGCAGCTTAGTTAGGGGACAGTCGGCTGAAGCTTTCTTT.

CDR3 DNA sequence: TGCGCCAGCAGCTTCGGAGGGATCAGCACAGATACGCAGTATTTT. This codes for CASSFGGISTDTQYF. The V call is TRBV5-1, the J call TRBJ2-3; a weak D match, TRBD2 (6 bases). CDR1 is SGHRS, CDR2 YFSETQ, per germline. The CDR3 length is 15 residues. V gave up 2 bases and J gave up 0 bases, with 10 bases separating them.

The rearrangement links TRBV5-1 to TRBJ1-4, with D possibly TRBD1 on 5 matching bases. The CDR3 sequence is 14 residues long. Germline values: CDR1 SGHRS, CDR2 YFSETQ. Trimming took 4 bases from V and 2 from J, leaving 9 bases between them. In nucleotides, the CDR3 is TGCGCCAGCAGCCGAGGGGAGACTAATGAAAAACTGTTTTTT. Translated: CASSRGETNEKLFF.

This clone was seen just once. The V call is TRBV5-1, the J call TRBJ1-5; D is ambiguous. Per germline, CDR1 SGHRS and CDR2 YFSETQ. Trimming pared 0 bases from V and 1 base from J, leaving 11 bases between. CDR3 size: 16 residues. This CDR3 reads CASSLAAPVSNQPQHF. The CDR3 nucleotides are TGCGCCAGCAGCTTGGCAGCCCCGGTAAGCAATCAGCCCCAGCATTTT.

This chain links TRBV27 with TRBJ2-3, with D unresolved. Per the germline V gene, CDR1 is MNHEY and CDR2 is SMNVEV (reference sequence). The V end was cut by 0 bases, the J end by 1 base, with 8 bases between. This CDR3 comprises 15 residues. The CDR3 spells CASSLSGRGTDTQYF. For the CDR3, the DNA is TGTGCCAGCAGTTTATCAGGGCGAGGCACAGATACGCAGTATTTT.

The chain employs TRBV15 and TRBJ2-1, with 7 bases that match TRBD1. The CDR3 sequence is 15 residues long. The V segment lost 3 bases and the J segment 6 bases; nucleotides outside the gene matches: 8. The germline V gene encodes CDR1 LNHNV and CDR2 YYDKDF (reference sequence). The CDR3 reads CATSSLTGSGNEQFF. Written as DNA, the CDR3 is TGTGCCACCAGCAGTTTGACAGGGTCGGGCAATGAGCAGTTCTTC.

The rearrangement joins TRBV20-1 to TRBJ1-1; D not certain. With 7 bases removed from V and 4 bases from J, the gap between germline ends came to 7 bases. Per the germline V gene, CDR1 is DFQATT and CDR2 is SNEGSKA (reference sequence). This CDR3 has 10 amino acids. Here the CDR3 DNA reads TGCAGTGGCAGGAGCACTGAAGCTTTCTTT. It yields the protein CSGRSTEAFF.

The rearrangement joins TRBV19 to TRBJ1-4; D possibly corresponds to TRBD1 (6 bases). This CDR3 spans 16 amino acids. Germline CDR1 reads LNHDA; CDR2 reads SQIVND (reference sequence). The V end was cut by 3 bases, the J end by 1 base, with 12 bases between. The CDR3 region is CASSMGGRGTNEKLFF. The CDR3 DNA sequence: TGTGCCAGTAGTATGGGGGGCCGAGGAACTAATGAAAAACTGTTTTTT.

This clone was observed a handful of times. This sequence joins TRBV5-1 and TRBJ2-2; D is ambiguous. The CDR3 is 15 residues long. V was pared by 7 bases and J by 0 bases, with 13 bases between. Germline assignment: CDR1 SGHRS and CDR2 YFSETQ. CDR3 residues: CASSEVGSNTGELFF. CDR3 nucleotides: TGCGCCAGCTCGGAAGTAGGATCGAACACCGGGGAGCTGTTTTTT.

This chain joins TRBV7-8 and TRBJ1-2, with TRBD1 matching 7 bases. This CDR3 is built from 15 residues. V dropped 5 bases and J dropped 4; count of bases not matched to a gene: 10. Per germline, CDR1 SGHVS and CDR2 FQNEAQ. CDR3: CASSLRGQAVYGYTF. CDR3 DNA: TGTGCCAGCAGCCTGCGCGGACAGGCGGTCTATGGCTACACCTTC. The whole variable domain, remainder taken from reference TRBV7-8 and TRBJ1-2, is GAGVSQSPRYKVAKRGQDVALRCDPISGHVSLFWYQQALGQGPEFLTYFQNEAQLDKSGLPSDRFFAERPEGSVSTLKIQRTQQEDSAVYLCASSLRGQAVYGYTFGSGTRLTVV.

The chain joins TRBV19 to TRBJ1-5; D is perhaps TRBD1 (5 bases). Between the trimmed V and J ends, which lost 6 bases and 1 base, there was a span of 13 bases. In germline, CDR1 is LNHDA, CDR2 SQIVND (reference sequence). The CDR3 consists of 15 residues. CDR3 nucleotide sequence: TGTGCCAGTAGACCGGAGGGGTTGAGCAATCAGCCCCAGCATTTT. As protein: CASRPEGLSNQPQHF.

The V call is TRBV10-2, the J call TRBJ1-2, with TRBD1 as a possible D gene (6 bases). The CDR3 has 13 amino acids. CDR1 and CDR2 (germline): WSHSY, SAAADI. V lost 6 bases to trimming and J lost 6 bases, with 14 bases between them. The DNA for the CDR3 is TGCGCCAGCAGAAGTCGGGGGGGGCATGGCTACACCTTC. It yields the protein CASRSRGGHGYTF.

The V call is TRBV6-1, the J call TRBJ1-3; 8 nucleotides agree with TRBD1. Trimming took 3 bases from V and 2 from J; bases not matched to a gene: 9. Germline V gives CDR1 MNHNS, CDR2 SASEGT. The CDR3 runs 17 residues. The CDR3 spells CASSDRWTGIAGNTIYF. CDR3 nucleotide sequence: TGTGCCAGCAGTGACCGCTGGACAGGGATTGCTGGAAACACCATATATTTT.